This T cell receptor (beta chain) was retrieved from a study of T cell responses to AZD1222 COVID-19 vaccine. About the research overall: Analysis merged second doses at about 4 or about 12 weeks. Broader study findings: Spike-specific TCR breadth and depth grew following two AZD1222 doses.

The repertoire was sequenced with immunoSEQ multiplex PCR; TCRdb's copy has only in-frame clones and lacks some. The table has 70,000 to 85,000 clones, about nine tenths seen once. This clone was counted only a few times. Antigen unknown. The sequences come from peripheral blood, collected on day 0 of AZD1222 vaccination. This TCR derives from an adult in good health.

The CDR3 loop reads CASSRQFSNQPQHF. The CDR3 nucleotides are TGTGCCAGTAGCCGACAGTTTAGCAATCAGCCCCAGCATTTT. The V and J genes are TRBV19 and TRBJ1-5; D is possibly TRBD1 (5 bases). Germline V lookup: CDR1 LNHDA, CDR2 SQIVND (reference sequence). V was trimmed by 6 bases and J by 0 bases, leaving 9 bases between them. The CDR3 covers 14 residues. Using reference TRBV19 and TRBJ1-5 for the parts outside the CDR3, the full variable domain is DGGITQSPKYLFRKEGQNVTLSCEQNLNHDAMYWYRQDPGQGLRLIYYSQIVNDFQKGDIAEGYSVSREKKESFPLTVTSAQKNPTAFYLCASSRQFSNQPQHFGDGTRLSIL.